The present entry profiles one T cell receptor beta chain with its context. Germline V lookup: CDR1 SGDLS, CDR2 YYNGEE. The CDR3 is 19 amino acids. J lost 5 bases, V lost 0 bases, and 7 bases had no gene match. Irradiated, violet-dye-labeled stimulator cells, 200,000 in number, were plated with 200,000 CFSE-labeled responder cells. Sequencing used immunoSEQ multiplex PCR; TCRdb keeps in-frame clones, though not all of them. This table has roughly 20,000 clones, around 41% appearing once. The sample comes from a study of graft-versus-host responses after intestinal transplantation. The sequence was obtained from a human patient who received an intestinal transplant. The source material was alloreactive CD8+ T cells from a mixed lymphocyte reaction culture, sampled before intestinal transplant. Noted subset: CFSE-low proliferating T cells sorted from roughly six-day pre-transplant mixed lymphocyte reaction (GvH or HvG direction). The chain carries TRBV9 and TRBJ2-2, with 16 bases fitting TRBD2. The CDR3 nucleotides are TGTGCCAGCAGCGTAGCTAGGGGACTAGCGGGAGGGCGAACCGGGGAGCTGTTTTTT. It specifies CASSVARGLAGGRTGELFF.